Listed below are T cell receptor beta chains from one sample, sequenced in a study of OX40 agonist ivuxolimab in advanced cancers. The method was immunoSEQ multiplex PCR; TCRdb's version includes in-frame clones alone and lacks a portion of them. The table lists some 8,000 clones, approximately 90% of them singletons, with 1.5% to 2% in the top ten. The specimen comprised CD4+ or CD8+ T cells sorted from blood, sampled in a trial of the OX40 agonist ivuxolimab. Every receptor here comes from an adult with an advanced solid tumor such as melanoma, head and neck, liver or kidney cancer. The CDR3 runs from the conserved cysteine through the conserved F or W. The D gene is left open where the match is weak. Clone size appears in some rows only: once, few, many, or a class for an expanded clone.

abundance: -
v_gene: TRBV9
j_gene: TRBJ2-7
d_gene: TRBD2
CDR3nt: TGTGCCAGCAGCGCGACTAGCGGAACCTACGAGCAGTACTTC
CDR3aa: CASSATSGTYEQYF

abundance: few
v_gene: TRBV30
j_gene: TRBJ1-5
d_gene: -
CDR3nt: TGTGCCTGGAGTCTGGCAGGGAATAATAATCAGCCCCAGCATTTT
CDR3aa: CAWSLAGNNNQPQHF

abundance: -
v_gene: TRBV11-2
j_gene: TRBJ2-7
d_gene: -
CDR3nt: TGTGCCAGCAGCTTACCGGGGACGTTATCCTACGAGCAGTACTTC
CDR3aa: CASSLPGTLSYEQYF

abundance: -
v_gene: TRBV18
j_gene: TRBJ2-7
d_gene: -
CDR3nt: TGTGCCAGCTCACCATCCGGGAGCTCCTACGAGCAGTACTTC
CDR3aa: CASSPSGSSYEQYF

abundance: -
v_gene: TRBV6-1
j_gene: TRBJ1-2
d_gene: -
CDR3nt: TGTGCCAGCACCTCCAGAGTCGACTATGGCTACACCTTC
CDR3aa: CASTSRVDYGYTF

abundance: -
v_gene: TRBV9
j_gene: TRBJ1-1
d_gene: TRBD1
CDR3nt: TGTGCCAGCAAGGGACAGGAGAACACTGAAGCTTTCTTT
CDR3aa: CASKGQENTEAFF

abundance: -
v_gene: TRBV7-9
j_gene: TRBJ2-4
d_gene: TRBD1
CDR3nt: TGTGCCAGCAGCTTAGCGGGACAGGGGGTTCAGTACTTC
CDR3aa: CASSLAGQGVQYF

abundance: -
v_gene: TRBV7-2
j_gene: TRBJ2-1
d_gene: TRBD1
CDR3nt: TGTGCCAGCAGCTTCGGACAGGGGGCGTATGAGCAGTTCTTC
CDR3aa: CASSFGQGAYEQFF

abundance: -
v_gene: TRBV7-2
j_gene: TRBJ1-6
d_gene: -
CDR3nt: TGTGCCAGCAGCTTACTGGGGGCTAAGGGTTCACCCCTCCACTTT
CDR3aa: CASSLLGAKGSPLHF

abundance: -
v_gene: TRBV27
j_gene: TRBJ2-7
d_gene: -
CDR3nt: TGTGCCAGCAGGGAGGACAGCTCCTACGAGCAGTACTTC
CDR3aa: CASREDSSYEQYF

abundance: -
v_gene: TRBV11-2
j_gene: TRBJ2-2
d_gene: -
CDR3nt: TGTGCCAGCAGCGGTCGGAGGGGACAGCGAAACACCGGGGAGCTGTTTTTT
CDR3aa: CASSGRRGQRNTGELFF

abundance: -
v_gene: TRBV6-5
j_gene: TRBJ2-7
d_gene: -
CDR3nt: TGTGCCAGCAGTTACTTACAGGGCGTCGGCTACGAGCAGTACTTC
CDR3aa: CASSYLQGVGYEQYF

abundance: -
v_gene: TRBV11-3
j_gene: TRBJ2-7
d_gene: TRBD1
CDR3nt: TGTGCCAGCAGCCCTGGACAGGGGCCAAGGAGGGAGCAGTACTTC
CDR3aa: CASSPGQGPRREQYF

abundance: few
v_gene: TRBV29-1
j_gene: TRBJ1-1
d_gene: -
CDR3nt: TGCAGCGTTGTCGACAGACCGAACACTGAAGCTTTCTTT
CDR3aa: CSVVDRPNTEAFF

abundance: -
v_gene: TRBV19
j_gene: TRBJ1-1
d_gene: TRBD1
CDR3nt: TGTGCCAGTAAGGACAGGGAGCGAGTCACTGAAGCTTTCTTT
CDR3aa: CASKDRERVTEAFF

abundance: -
v_gene: TRBV15
j_gene: TRBJ1-5
d_gene: -
CDR3nt: TGTGCCACCAGCAGAGGATATCAGCCCCAGCATTTT
CDR3aa: CATSRGYQPQHF

abundance: -
v_gene: TRBV28
j_gene: TRBJ2-3
d_gene: -
CDR3nt: TGTGCCAGCAGTTTAGAGGGTAGTACGCAGTATTTT
CDR3aa: CASSLEGSTQYF

abundance: -
v_gene: TRBV20-1
j_gene: TRBJ1-1
d_gene: -
CDR3nt: TGCAGTGCTAAAGATAACACTGAAGCTTTCTTT
CDR3aa: CSAKDNTEAFF

abundance: -
v_gene: TRBV7-3
j_gene: TRBJ1-1
d_gene: TRBD1
CDR3nt: TGTGCCAGCAGCTCACGCATAACAGGGGTGAACACTGAAGCTTTCTTT
CDR3aa: CASSSRITGVNTEAFF

abundance: -
v_gene: TRBV19
j_gene: TRBJ1-3
d_gene: -
CDR3nt: TGTGCCAGTAGTCCCCAGGGTTCCGGAAACACCATATATTTT
CDR3aa: CASSPQGSGNTIYF

abundance: -
v_gene: TRBV27
j_gene: TRBJ2-1
d_gene: -
CDR3nt: TGTGCCAGCAGTCCGTATTCGGGGAACAATGAGCAGTTCTTC
CDR3aa: CASSPYSGNNEQFF

abundance: -
v_gene: TRBV30
j_gene: TRBJ1-3
d_gene: TRBD1
CDR3nt: TGTGCCTGGAGTGTCAGTCGGCAGGGGGTTTCTGGAAACACCATATATTTT
CDR3aa: CAWSVSRQGVSGNTIYF

abundance: -
v_gene: TRBV9
j_gene: TRBJ1-3
d_gene: -
CDR3nt: TGTGCCAGCGGGGTTGGAGGGAACACCATATATTTT
CDR3aa: CASGVGGNTIYF

abundance: -
v_gene: TRBV6-5
j_gene: TRBJ2-3
d_gene: -
CDR3nt: TGTGCCAGCAGTTACTCATGGGGGTCCACAGATACGCAGTATTTT
CDR3aa: CASSYSWGSTDTQYF

abundance: -
v_gene: TRBV19
j_gene: TRBJ2-7
d_gene: TRBD1
CDR3nt: TGTGCCAGTAGTATCTCGGGACAGGGGTCCTACGAGCAGTACTTC
CDR3aa: CASSISGQGSYEQYF

abundance: -
v_gene: TRBV29-1
j_gene: TRBJ2-2
d_gene: -
CDR3nt: TGCAGCGCGCGGGGCGGGCAGGGGAAGAATGCGAACACCGGGGAGCTGTTTTTT
CDR3aa: CSARGGQGKNANTGELFF

abundance: -
v_gene: TRBV15
j_gene: TRBJ1-3
d_gene: -
CDR3nt: TGTGCCACCAGCACGACAAGAGCTGGAAACACCATATATTTT
CDR3aa: CATSTTRAGNTIYF

abundance: -
v_gene: TRBV7-9
j_gene: TRBJ2-3
d_gene: -
CDR3nt: TGTGCCAGCAGCTTAGGGCCGGGGAAGGCAGATACGCAGTATTTT
CDR3aa: CASSLGPGKADTQYF

abundance: -
v_gene: TRBV7-8
j_gene: TRBJ2-7
d_gene: -
CDR3nt: TGTGCCAGCAGCCTAACCTACGAGCAGTACTTC
CDR3aa: CASSLTYEQYF

abundance: -
v_gene: TRBV10-3
j_gene: TRBJ2-1
d_gene: TRBD1
CDR3nt: TGTGCCATCAGTCCCGGGACAGGGGGCATCAATGAGCAGTTCTTC
CDR3aa: CAISPGTGGINEQFF

abundance: -
v_gene: TRBV19
j_gene: TRBJ2-5
d_gene: -
CDR3nt: TGTGCCAGTTCCTTCGGGGGGCCCCAAGAGACCCAGTACTTC
CDR3aa: CASSFGGPQETQYF

abundance: -
v_gene: TRBV4-1
j_gene: TRBJ2-7
d_gene: TRBD2
CDR3nt: TGCGCCAGCAGCCAAGGCCGTATGAGCGGGAGTCGCTACGAGCAGTACTTC
CDR3aa: CASSQGRMSGSRYEQYF

abundance: -
v_gene: TRBV4-3
j_gene: TRBJ1-2
d_gene: -
CDR3nt: TGCGCCAGCAGCCAGGGGCCCCACTATGGCTACACCTTC
CDR3aa: CASSQGPHYGYTF

abundance: -
v_gene: TRBV2
j_gene: TRBJ2-2
d_gene: -
CDR3nt: TGTGCCAGCAGTCGGGACACTGCGAACACCGGGGAGCTGTTTTTT
CDR3aa: CASSRDTANTGELFF

abundance: -
v_gene: TRBV7-6
j_gene: TRBJ2-7
d_gene: TRBD2
CDR3nt: TGTGCCAGCAGCTTAGTAGCTAGCGGAAACCTCTACGAGCAGTACTTC
CDR3aa: CASSLVASGNLYEQYF

abundance: -
v_gene: TRBV7-9
j_gene: TRBJ2-5
d_gene: -
CDR3nt: TGTGCCAGCAGCTTAGGGGGGGAGGTGAAGACCCAGTACTTC
CDR3aa: CASSLGGEVKTQYF

abundance: -
v_gene: TRBV27
j_gene: TRBJ1-5
d_gene: -
CDR3nt: TGTGCCAGCAGTTTATTGGGGGCCGGATATCAGCCCCAGCATTTT
CDR3aa: CASSLLGAGYQPQHF

abundance: -
v_gene: TRBV28
j_gene: TRBJ2-3
d_gene: TRBD2
CDR3nt: TGTGCCAGCAGTGTCAATAGCGGGACTACGCAGTATTTT
CDR3aa: CASSVNSGTTQYF

abundance: -
v_gene: TRBV5-1
j_gene: TRBJ2-3
d_gene: TRBD2
CDR3nt: TGCGCCAGCAGCCCGTCCCCCGGGGGGGCGGCAGATACGCAGTATTTT
CDR3aa: CASSPSPGGAADTQYF

abundance: -
v_gene: TRBV5-4
j_gene: TRBJ2-3
d_gene: -
CDR3nt: TGTGCCAGCAGCTTGAAGGTTGGTAGCCACGACCCGGATACGCAGTATTTT
CDR3aa: CASSLKVGSHDPDTQYF

abundance: -
v_gene: TRBV19
j_gene: TRBJ1-2
d_gene: -
CDR3nt: TGTGCCAGTAGTATTTGGGGCGTAGGGGCCTCCCCTGGCTACACCTTC
CDR3aa: CASSIWGVGASPGYTF

abundance: -
v_gene: TRBV12-5
j_gene: TRBJ2-1
d_gene: TRBD1
CDR3nt: TGTGCTAGTGGCTCAAACAGGGGGAAGGCCTACAATGAGCAGTTCTTC
CDR3aa: CASGSNRGKAYNEQFF

abundance: -
v_gene: TRBV5-1
j_gene: TRBJ1-1
d_gene: -
CDR3nt: TGCGCCAGCAGGCACCGGGCCGGGTTGCGGACGGGGGACACTGAAGCTTTCTTT
CDR3aa: CASRHRAGLRTGDTEAFF

abundance: -
v_gene: TRBV2
j_gene: TRBJ2-1
d_gene: -
CDR3nt: TGTGCCAGCAGTAGGGACAATGAGCAGTTCTTC
CDR3aa: CASSRDNEQFF

abundance: -
v_gene: TRBV6-1
j_gene: TRBJ1-6
d_gene: -
CDR3nt: TGTGCCGGGAGACCGGGCAGAGGAGGATCACCCCTCCACTTT
CDR3aa: CAGRPGRGGSPLHF

abundance: few
v_gene: TRBV7-7
j_gene: TRBJ2-2
d_gene: TRBD1
CDR3nt: TGTGCTAGCAGCCCGGGGGACAGGGTCCGAAACACCGGGGAGCTGTTTTTT
CDR3aa: CASSPGDRVRNTGELFF

abundance: -
v_gene: TRBV28
j_gene: TRBJ1-2
d_gene: -
CDR3nt: TGTGCCAGCAGTGTGGGACCTAACTATGGCTACACCTTC
CDR3aa: CASSVGPNYGYTF

abundance: once
v_gene: TRBV10-3
j_gene: TRBJ2-3
d_gene: -
CDR3nt: TGTGCCATCAGTGCAGGGGAGGGTGCAGATACGCAGTATTTT
CDR3aa: CAISAGEGADTQYF

abundance: -
v_gene: TRBV5-1
j_gene: TRBJ2-7
d_gene: TRBD2
CDR3nt: TGCGCCAGCAGCTTGGCCAGCGGGAGAATCTACGAGCAGTACTTC
CDR3aa: CASSLASGRIYEQYF

abundance: large
v_gene: TRBV19
j_gene: TRBJ2-5
d_gene: TRBD1
CDR3nt: TGTGCCAGTGGGGACAGTCGGGGTGAGACCCAGTACTTC
CDR3aa: CASGDSRGETQYF

abundance: -
v_gene: TRBV18
j_gene: TRBJ1-2
d_gene: -
CDR3nt: TGTGCCAGCTCACAGGGGGGGACCTATGGCTACACCTTC
CDR3aa: CASSQGGTYGYTF

abundance: -
v_gene: TRBV27
j_gene: TRBJ2-1
d_gene: TRBD2
CDR3nt: TGTGCCAGCAGTTCGTTAGCGGGTTTCTCCTACAATGAGCAGTTCTTC
CDR3aa: CASSSLAGFSYNEQFF

abundance: -
v_gene: TRBV7-2
j_gene: TRBJ2-1
d_gene: -
CDR3nt: TGTGCCAGCAGCCCCACACAGGTGTACAATGAGCAGTTCTTC
CDR3aa: CASSPTQVYNEQFF

abundance: -
v_gene: TRBV13
j_gene: TRBJ1-4
d_gene: TRBD1
CDR3nt: TGTGCCAGCAGCTCATTTGGGACAGGGACCCTCTCAACTAATGAAAAACTGTTTTTT
CDR3aa: CASSSFGTGTLSTNEKLFF

abundance: -
v_gene: TRBV4-1
j_gene: TRBJ2-1
d_gene: TRBD2
CDR3nt: TGCGCCAGCAGCCAAACTAGCGGGGCCTTCAATGAGCAGTTCTTC
CDR3aa: CASSQTSGAFNEQFF

abundance: -
v_gene: TRBV9
j_gene: TRBJ2-5
d_gene: -
CDR3nt: TGTGCCAGCAGCCCCCGGGTAGCCCAAGGGGAGACCCAGTACTTC
CDR3aa: CASSPRVAQGETQYF

abundance: once
v_gene: TRBV5-1
j_gene: TRBJ1-2
d_gene: -
CDR3nt: TGCGCCAGCAGCTTGTGGGGCGGCGGAGGGACTGGCTACACCTTC
CDR3aa: CASSLWGGGGTGYTF